This T cell receptor (beta chain) emerged from a study of blood T cell dynamics during melanoma immunotherapy (dated by TCRdb to the early 2020s). For context, the study as a whole: Patients had metastatic melanoma and received first-line pembrolizumab or nivolumab plus ipilimumab as standard of care in the United Kingdom. To identify early correlates of response, the study profiled peripheral T cell receptor repertoires in patients with metastatic melanoma before and after one cycle of checkpoint inhibitor therapy. Consecutive patients formed a training cohort, and a further independent group of patients from the same centre was pooled into an external validation set.

According to the study, the label for this sample's time point signals: week 3, after first cycle of checkpoint inhibitor. Blood samples were taken at two points: before treatment (T0) and at week 3 (W3), which came after the first cycle of checkpoint blockade. Except for a couple of patients with rapid clinical progression, response was assessed 12 weeks after the first infusion by RECIST 1.1; disease control meant complete response, partial response or stable disease. Patients were excluded for prior systemic cancer treatment, concomitant immunosuppressant therapy or synchronous other active malignancies. Bulk PBMC and plasma cell-free DNA were both sequenced for TCR beta so that circulating cells and T cell turnover could be tracked. Lymphoprep and SepMate tubes were used to isolate PBMC from blood, and red cell lysis was then performed. DNA from PBMC and sorted T cell subsets was extracted with QIAamp DNA Blood Mini kits.

Remarks on this clone: The target of this receptor is not known. Base quality data are lacking; no much larger clone is found one base away.

Every bulk PBMC sample was loaded with the same fixed amount of approximately 330 ng of DNA. Following the manufacturer instructions, the immunoSEQ TCRb Assay kit was used to amplify TCR beta CDR3 sequences from genomic DNA. The KAPA Library Quantification Kit for Illumina platforms was used to quantify pooled libraries by qPCR. Pooled libraries were sequenced on an Illumina NextSeq 500, clustered at about 0.55-1.1 pM. The original methods were these. The TCR data were analyzed using immunoSEQ ANALYZER and the R LymphoSeq package. A rearrangement efficiency score was calculated as productive divided by the sum of productive and non-productive CDR3 sequences. Clonality was measured with the Gini coefficient and diversity with the Renyi index at alpha=1, and both measures were compared pairwise between timepoints within each patient. Clonal relatedness, based on an edit distance of 3, and repertoire similarity, based on the Bhattacharyya coefficient, were both computed in LymphoSeq. To classify response, a linear discriminant analysis based on week-3 changes in clonality and diversity was built using the R MASS and caret packages. What TCRdb holds here is the immuneACCESS table cut down to in-frame rearrangements. Part of the clones is not present; checked against another copy, under half of the missing clones reflect an unresolved V gene, and the others are unexplained. V and J calls plus clone size are reproduced from that table; the DNA served to infer D and trimming. Here the sample has some 14,000 clones; 90% to 95% occur a single time. The leading ten clones occupy about 0.85% of the sample.

Trimming removed 4 bases from V and 0 bases from J, leaving 7 bases between the germline ends. The germline V gene (reference sequence) gives CDR1 as SSHAT and CDR2 as FNYEAQ. From the cysteine up to the phenylalanine, the CDR3 has a length of 14 residues. The only DNA kept is the CDR3, 42 bases in frame from the first base. Overall study results and their limits: The relatively small sample size was recognized as a factor that could limit how well the results generalize. Patients who later achieved disease control showed a bifurcated PBMC repertoire reorganization at W3, with increased clonality or increased diversity, unlike progressors. Whether the T cell clones behind the repertoire changes were melanoma-specific or instead reflected general immune activation was something the study could not determine.

The sequencing used blood, collected from a patient treated with checkpoint blockade. The chain employs TRBV7-7 and TRBJ2-1; perhaps TRBD2 is the D gene, with 5 bases matching. The clonotype comes from a human donor with melanoma. In nucleotide form, the sequence is TGTGCCAGCAGCTCTGGAGGCTCCTACAATGAGCAGTTCTTC. Protein translation: CASSSGGSYNEQFF. Joined to the reference TRBV7-7 and TRBJ2-1 proteins, this CDR3 gives the full variable domain: GAGVSQSPRYKVTKRGQDVTLRCDPISSHATLYWYQQALGQGPEFLTYFNYEAQPDKSGLPSDRFSAERPEGSISTLTIQRTEQRDSAMYRCASSSGGSYNEQFFGPGTRLTVL.